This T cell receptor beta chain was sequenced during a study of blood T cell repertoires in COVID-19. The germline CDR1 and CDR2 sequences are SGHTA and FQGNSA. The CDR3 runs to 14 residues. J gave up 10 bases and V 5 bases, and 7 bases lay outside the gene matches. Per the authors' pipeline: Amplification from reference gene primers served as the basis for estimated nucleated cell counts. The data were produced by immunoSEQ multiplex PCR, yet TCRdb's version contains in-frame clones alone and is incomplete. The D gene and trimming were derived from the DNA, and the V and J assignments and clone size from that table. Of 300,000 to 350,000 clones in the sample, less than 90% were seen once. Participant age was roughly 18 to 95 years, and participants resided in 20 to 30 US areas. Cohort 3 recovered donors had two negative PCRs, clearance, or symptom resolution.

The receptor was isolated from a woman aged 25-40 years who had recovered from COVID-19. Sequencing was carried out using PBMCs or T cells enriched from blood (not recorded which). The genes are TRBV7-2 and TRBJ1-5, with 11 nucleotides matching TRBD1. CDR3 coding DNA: TGTGCCAGCAGCCTCGCCGGGACAGGGGGTCCCCAGCATTTT. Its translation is CASSLAGTGGPQHF. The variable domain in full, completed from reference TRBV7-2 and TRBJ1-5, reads GAGVSQSPSNKVTEKGKDVELRCDPISGHTALYWYRQSLGQGLEFLIYFQGNSAPDKSGLPSDRFSAERTGGSVSTLTIQRTQQEDSAVYLCASSLAGTGGPQHFGDGTRLSIL.